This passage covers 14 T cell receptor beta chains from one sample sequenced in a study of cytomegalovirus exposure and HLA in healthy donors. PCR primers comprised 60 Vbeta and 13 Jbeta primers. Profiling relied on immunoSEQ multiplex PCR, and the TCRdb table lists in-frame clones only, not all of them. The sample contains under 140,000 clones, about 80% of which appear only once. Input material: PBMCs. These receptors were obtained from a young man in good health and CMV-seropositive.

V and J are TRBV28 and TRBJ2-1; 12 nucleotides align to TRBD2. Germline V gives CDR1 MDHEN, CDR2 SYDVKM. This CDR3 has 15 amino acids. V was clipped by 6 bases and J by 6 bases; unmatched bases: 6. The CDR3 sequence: CASSRSSGGVNEQFF. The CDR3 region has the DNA TGTGCCAGCAGCCGATCTAGCGGGGGGGTCAATGAGCAGTTCTTC.

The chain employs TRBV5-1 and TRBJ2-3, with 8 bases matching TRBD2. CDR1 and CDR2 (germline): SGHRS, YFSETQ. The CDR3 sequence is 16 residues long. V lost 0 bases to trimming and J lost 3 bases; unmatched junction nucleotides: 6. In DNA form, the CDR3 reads TGCGCCAGCAGCTTGGGGCGGGGGGCCGGGACAGATACGCAGTATTTT. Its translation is CASSLGRGAGTDTQYF.

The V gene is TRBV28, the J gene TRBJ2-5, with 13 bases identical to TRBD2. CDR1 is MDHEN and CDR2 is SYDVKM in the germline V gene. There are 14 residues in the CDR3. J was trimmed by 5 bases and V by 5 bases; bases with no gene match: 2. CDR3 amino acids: CASSILAGGETQYF. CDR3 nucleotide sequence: TGTGCCAGCAGTATACTAGCGGGGGGGGAGACCCAGTACTTC.

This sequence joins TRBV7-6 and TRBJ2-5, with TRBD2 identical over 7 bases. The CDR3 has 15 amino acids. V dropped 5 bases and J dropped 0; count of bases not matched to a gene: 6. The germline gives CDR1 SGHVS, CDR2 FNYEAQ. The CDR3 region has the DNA TGTGCCAGCAGCCCCGGGGAGGGAGACCAAGAGACCCAGTACTTC. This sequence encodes CASSPGEGDQETQYF.

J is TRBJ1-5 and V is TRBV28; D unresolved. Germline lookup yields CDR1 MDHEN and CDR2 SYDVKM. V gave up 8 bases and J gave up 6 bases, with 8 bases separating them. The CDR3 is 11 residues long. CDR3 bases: TGTGCCAGCCGGGAAGGTCAGCCCCAGCATTTT. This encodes CASREGQPQHF. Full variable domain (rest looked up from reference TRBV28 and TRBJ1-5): DVKVTQSSRYLVKRTGEKVFLECVQDMDHENMFWYRQDPGLGLRLIYFSYDVKMKEKGDIPEGYSVSREKKERFSLILESASTNQTSMYLCASREGQPQHFGDGTRLSIL.

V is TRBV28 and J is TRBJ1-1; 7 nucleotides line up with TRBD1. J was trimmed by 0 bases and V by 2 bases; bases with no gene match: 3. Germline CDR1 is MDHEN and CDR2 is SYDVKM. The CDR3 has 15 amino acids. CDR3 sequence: CASSLMTGLNTEAFF. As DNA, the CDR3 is TGTGCCAGCAGTTTAATGACAGGGCTGAACACTGAAGCTTTCTTT.

CDR3 protein: CASSGSVAHTDTQYF. For the CDR3, the DNA is TGTGCCAGCAGCGGATCCGTAGCACACACAGATACGCAGTATTTT. The chain joins TRBV9 to TRBJ2-3; no definite D call. In germline, CDR1 is SGDLS, CDR2 YYNGEE. The ends were cut back, 3 bases at V and 2 bases at J, with 13 bases in the middle. The CDR3 loop spans 15 amino acids.

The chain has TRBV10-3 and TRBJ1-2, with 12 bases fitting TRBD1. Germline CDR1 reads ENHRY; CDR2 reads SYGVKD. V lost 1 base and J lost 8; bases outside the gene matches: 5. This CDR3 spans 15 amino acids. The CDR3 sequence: CAISELGQGAGGYTF. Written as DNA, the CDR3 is TGTGCCATCAGTGAGTTGGGACAGGGGGCAGGAGGCTACACCTTC.

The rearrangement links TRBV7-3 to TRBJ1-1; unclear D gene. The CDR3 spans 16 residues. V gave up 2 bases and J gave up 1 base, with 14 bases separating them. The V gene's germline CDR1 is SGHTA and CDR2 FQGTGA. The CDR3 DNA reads TGTGCCAGCAGCTTAGGAGCGCGGCAGACGAACACTGAAGCTTTCTTT. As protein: CASSLGARQTNTEAFF.

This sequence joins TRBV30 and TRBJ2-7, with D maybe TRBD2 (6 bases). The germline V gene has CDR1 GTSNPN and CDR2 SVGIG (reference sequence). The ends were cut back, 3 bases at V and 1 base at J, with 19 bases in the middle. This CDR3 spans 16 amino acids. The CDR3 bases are TGTGCCTGGAGCCCCCGCGCCGGGGGTAGGTCCTACGAGCAGTACTTC. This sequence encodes CAWSPRAGGRSYEQYF.

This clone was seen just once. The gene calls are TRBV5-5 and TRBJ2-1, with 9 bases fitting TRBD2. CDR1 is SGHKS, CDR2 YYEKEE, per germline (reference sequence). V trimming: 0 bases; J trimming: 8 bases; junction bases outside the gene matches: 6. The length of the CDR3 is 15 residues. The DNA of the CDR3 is TGTGCCAGCAGCTTGGAACTGGGCGGGGGGGATGAGCAGTTCTTC. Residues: CASSLELGGGDEQFF.

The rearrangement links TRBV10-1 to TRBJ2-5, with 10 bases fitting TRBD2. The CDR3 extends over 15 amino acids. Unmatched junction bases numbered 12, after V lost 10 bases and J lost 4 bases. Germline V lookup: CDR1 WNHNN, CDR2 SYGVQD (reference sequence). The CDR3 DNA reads TGCGCCACCCAGGAGTCTAGCGGGGGTCCAGAGACCCAGTACTTC. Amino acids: CATQESSGGPETQYF.

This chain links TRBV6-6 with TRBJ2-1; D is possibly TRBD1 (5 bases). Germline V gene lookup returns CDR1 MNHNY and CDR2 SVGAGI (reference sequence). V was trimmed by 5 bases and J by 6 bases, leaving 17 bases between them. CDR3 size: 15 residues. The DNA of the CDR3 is TGTGCCAGCAGTAGCACAGGCTTGGGGCGCAATGAGCAGTTCTTC. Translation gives CASSSTGLGRNEQFF.

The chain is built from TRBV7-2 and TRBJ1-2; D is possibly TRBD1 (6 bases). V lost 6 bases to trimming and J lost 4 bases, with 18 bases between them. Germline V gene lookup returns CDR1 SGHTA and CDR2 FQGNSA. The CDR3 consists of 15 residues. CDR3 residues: CASRAPRGDTYGYTF. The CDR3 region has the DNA TGTGCCAGCAGGGCTCCCCGGGGGGACACCTATGGCTACACCTTC.